The T cell receptor beta chain under discussion was sequenced for a study of T cell responses to AZD1222 COVID-19 vaccine. Trimming took 4 bases from V and 4 from J; bases not matched to a gene: 6. The germline V gene has CDR1 SEHNR and CDR2 FQNEAQ (reference sequence). This CDR3 is built from 14 residues. For this clone: No antigen is known for it.

The method was immunoSEQ multiplex PCR; TCRdb's version includes in-frame clones alone and lacks a portion of them. The sample has roughly 200,000 clones; just over 90% are singletons. Study results and limitations: Spike-wide coverage was observed for vaccine-associated CD4 TCRs, with dominant responses at 160-218 and 743-854. Recipients of AZD1222 seropositive at baseline numbered only 5 to 7.

This sequence joins TRBV7-9 and TRBJ1-2; 7 bases line up with TRBD1. The TCR was taken from an adult who received the AZD1222 COVID-19 vaccine. The sequences come from peripheral blood, collected 28 days after the second AZD1222 dose. CDR3 sequence (DNA): TGTGCCAGCAGCTCCGGGACAGCAAGCTATGGCTACACCTTC. Translation: CASSSGTASYGYTF. Using reference TRBV7-9 and TRBJ1-2 for the parts outside the CDR3, the full variable domain is DTGVSQNPRHKITKRGQNVTFRCDPISEHNRLYWYRQTLGQGPEFLTYFQNEAQLEKSRLLSDRFSAERPKGSFSTLEIQRTEQGDSAMYLCASSSGTASYGYTFGSGTRLTVV.